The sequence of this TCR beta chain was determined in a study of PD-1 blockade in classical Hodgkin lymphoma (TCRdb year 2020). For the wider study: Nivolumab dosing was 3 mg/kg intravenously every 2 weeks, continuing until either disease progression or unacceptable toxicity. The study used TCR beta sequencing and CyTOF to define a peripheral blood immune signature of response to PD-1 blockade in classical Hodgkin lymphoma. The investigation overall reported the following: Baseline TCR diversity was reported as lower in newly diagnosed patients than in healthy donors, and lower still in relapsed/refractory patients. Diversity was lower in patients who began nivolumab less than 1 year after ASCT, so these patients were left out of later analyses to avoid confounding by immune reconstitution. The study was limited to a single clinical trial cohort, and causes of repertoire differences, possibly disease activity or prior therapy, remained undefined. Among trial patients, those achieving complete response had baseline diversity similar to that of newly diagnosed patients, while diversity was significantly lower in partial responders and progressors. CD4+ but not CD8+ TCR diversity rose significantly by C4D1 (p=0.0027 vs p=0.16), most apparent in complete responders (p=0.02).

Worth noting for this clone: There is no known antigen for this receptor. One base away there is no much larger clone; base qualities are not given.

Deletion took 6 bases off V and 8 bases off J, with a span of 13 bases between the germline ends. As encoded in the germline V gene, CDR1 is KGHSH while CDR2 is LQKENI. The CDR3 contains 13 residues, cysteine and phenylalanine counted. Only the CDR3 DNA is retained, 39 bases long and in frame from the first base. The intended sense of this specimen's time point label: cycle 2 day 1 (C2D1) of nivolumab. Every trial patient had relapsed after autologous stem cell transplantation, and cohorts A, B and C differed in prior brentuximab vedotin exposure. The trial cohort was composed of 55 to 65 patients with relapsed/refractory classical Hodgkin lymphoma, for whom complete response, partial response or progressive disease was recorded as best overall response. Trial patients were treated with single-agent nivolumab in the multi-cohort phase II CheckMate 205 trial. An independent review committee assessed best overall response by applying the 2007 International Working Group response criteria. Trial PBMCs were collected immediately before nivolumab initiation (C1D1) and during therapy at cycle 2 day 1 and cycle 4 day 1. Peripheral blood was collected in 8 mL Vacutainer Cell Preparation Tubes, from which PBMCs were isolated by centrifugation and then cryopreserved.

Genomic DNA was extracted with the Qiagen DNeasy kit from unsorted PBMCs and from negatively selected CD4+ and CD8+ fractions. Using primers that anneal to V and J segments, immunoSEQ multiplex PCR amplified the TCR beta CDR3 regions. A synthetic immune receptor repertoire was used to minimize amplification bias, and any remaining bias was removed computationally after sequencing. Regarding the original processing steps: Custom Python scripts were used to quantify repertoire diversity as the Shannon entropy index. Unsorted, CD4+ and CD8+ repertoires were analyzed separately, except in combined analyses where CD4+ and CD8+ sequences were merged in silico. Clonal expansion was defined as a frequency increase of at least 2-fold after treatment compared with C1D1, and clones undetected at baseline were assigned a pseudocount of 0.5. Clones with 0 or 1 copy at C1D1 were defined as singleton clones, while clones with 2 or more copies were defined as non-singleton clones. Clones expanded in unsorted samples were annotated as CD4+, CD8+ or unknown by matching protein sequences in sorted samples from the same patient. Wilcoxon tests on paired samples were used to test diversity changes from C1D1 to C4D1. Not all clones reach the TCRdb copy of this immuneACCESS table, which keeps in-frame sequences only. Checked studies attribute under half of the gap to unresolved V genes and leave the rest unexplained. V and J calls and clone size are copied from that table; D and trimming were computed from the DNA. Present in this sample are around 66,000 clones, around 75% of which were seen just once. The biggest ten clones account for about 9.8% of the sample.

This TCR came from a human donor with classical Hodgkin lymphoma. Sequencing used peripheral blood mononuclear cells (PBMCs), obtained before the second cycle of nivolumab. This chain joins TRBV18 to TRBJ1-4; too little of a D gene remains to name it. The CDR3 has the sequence CASSPQSGEKLFF. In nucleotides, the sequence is TGTGCCAGCTCCCCTCAATCGGGGGAAAAACTGTTTTTT.